This T cell receptor beta chain appears in the sequencing data of a study of blood T cell repertoires in COVID-19. This CDR3 comprises 16 residues. Trimming pared 0 bases from V and 2 bases from J, leaving 11 bases between. CDR1 is SEHNR, CDR2 FQNEAQ, per germline (reference sequence). Sequenced by immunoSEQ multiplex PCR; TCRdb stores in-frame clones only, minus some. Of roughly 100,000 clones listed, approximately 86% were seen once; the top ten hold approximately 3.7%. V usage is TRBV7-9 and J usage is TRBJ2-1, with D possibly TRBD1 on 5 matching bases. Source material: peripheral blood. The sequence derives from a human donor in a cohort sampled during active COVID-19. The CDR3, as DNA: TGTGCCAGCAGCTTAGCTCGCCAGGGTCCCTACAATGAGCAGTTCTTC. Its protein is CASSLARQGPYNEQFF.